The 3 T cell receptor beta chains listed next were all sequenced from one sample in a study of patients and donors after allogeneic stem cell transplantation. TCRdb fed the RT-PCR reads into MiXCR, producing one record per CDR3 protein. The sample holds about a million distinct CDR3 sequences, approximately 19% seen once. Source material: blood, either unsorted or a sorted T cell fraction (not recorded which). These receptors came from a human donor who was either an allogeneic HSCT recipient or a stem cell or donor lymphocyte infusion donor (not recorded which). It is not recorded whose cells these are; they may come from a transplant donor.

This clonotype was recorded a few times. This sequence joins TRBV30 and TRBJ2-2; no clear D gene. V shed 0 bases and J shed 3 bases, with 8 bases lying between them. Germline values: CDR1 GTSNPN, CDR2 SVGIG (reference sequence). The CDR3 loop spans 14 amino acids. The CDR3 sequence is CAWSVDGYTGELFF. In DNA form, the CDR3 reads TGTGCCTGGAGTGTAGACGGGTACACCGGGGAGCTGTTTTTT.

This clonotype was picked up a small number of times. The rearrangement uses TRBV2 and TRBJ2-7, with 11 bases matching TRBD1. Germline V gene sequence: CDR1 SNHLY, CDR2 FYNNEI. Germline trimming cut 4 bases from V and 5 bases from J; bases unmatched to any gene: 7. CDR3 length equals 15 residues. CDR3 in amino acids: CASSANGQGANEQYF. CDR3 nucleotides: TGTGCCAGCAGTGCCAACGGACAGGGGGCGAACGAGCAGTACTTC.

The chain links TRBV6-1 to TRBJ1-3; a weak D match, TRBD1 (6 bases). V lost 6 bases and J lost 0, with 12 bases in between. The germline CDR1 and CDR2 sequences are MNHNS and SASEGT. The CDR3 spans 15 residues. The CDR3 spells CASSPQGFSGNTIYF. The DNA for the CDR3 is TGTGCCAGCAGCCCACAGGGTTTCTCTGGAAACACCATATATTTT.